These T cell receptor beta chains were read from a single sample in a study of blood T cells in healthy people across ages. TCRdb recomputed calls from the 5' RACE reads with MiXCR, one row per CDR3 protein. The data contain around 780,000 distinct CDR3 sequences, about 26% of them singletons. These data also featured in a second study, about T cells of mothers and their children.

The specimen was blood. The receptor source for this set is a boy under 18 in good health. The CDR3 runs from the conserved cysteine through the conserved F or W. The D gene is left open where the match is weak. Clone size is shown for a subset of rows, as once, few, many or a class of expanded clone.

>TRBJ1-6|14|few|TRBD1|TRBV4-1
CASSPAGQGSPLHF
TGCGCCAGCAGCCCCGCGGGACAGGGTTCACCCCTCCACTTT
>TRBJ2-1|14|.|.|TRBV7-3
CASSLVVAHNEQFF
TGTGCCAGCAGCTTAGTGGTGGCGCATAATGAGCAGTTCTTC
>TRBJ2-4|18|.|TRBD2|TRBV20-1
CSARPPTGTSGEKNIQYF
TGCAGTGCGAGACCTCCAACCGGGACTAGCGGGGAAAAAAACATTCAGTACTTC
>TRBJ1-4|14|.|.|TRBV29-1
CSVETSTTNEKLFF
TGCAGCGTTGAAACCTCAACAACTAATGAAAAACTGTTTTTT
>TRBJ2-1|15|.|.|TRBV20-1
CSARRQGTSYNEQFF
TGCAGTGCTAGACGGCAGGGGACCTCCTACAATGAGCAGTTCTTC
>TRBJ2-7|15|few|.|TRBV7-2
CASSSTSSSKYEQYF
TGTGCCAGCAGCTCGACGTCCTCTAGCAAATACGAGCAGTACTTC
>TRBJ2-1|12|.|TRBD1|TRBV3-1
CASSGQDSEQFF
TGTGCCAGCAGCGGACAGGATAGTGAGCAGTTCTTC
>TRBJ2-1|14|few|.|TRBV15
CATSREAGADEQFF
TGTGCCACCAGCAGAGAAGCAGGGGCAGATGAGCAGTTCTTC
>TRBJ1-4|13|few|.|TRBV7-2
CASSLRFAEKLFF
TGTGCCAGCAGCTTAAGGTTCGCGGAAAAACTGTTTTTT
>TRBJ1-2|12|many|.|TRBV28
CASSFRDRGYTF
TGTGCCAGCAGTTTCAGGGACCGTGGCTACACCTTC
>TRBJ2-5|17|.|TRBD2|TRBV13
CASSPTGIRGGQETQYF
TGTGCCAGCAGCCCCACAGGGATCCGGGGGGGCCAAGAGACCCAGTACTTC
>TRBJ2-7|14|few|TRBD1|TRBV5-1
CASSSDREGGEQYF
TGCGCCAGCAGCTCGGACAGGGAAGGTGGCGAGCAGTACTTC
>TRBJ1-4|14|few|.|TRBV6-5
CASSYSRQALGLFF
TGTGCCAGCAGTTACTCGCGACAGGCGTTAGGACTGTTTTTT
>TRBJ1-1|16|few|.|TRBV5-1
CASSLAGPSYSVMAFF
TGCGCCAGCAGCTTGGCGGGACCTTCCTATAGTGTCATGGCTTTCTTT
>TRBJ1-5|16|few|TRBD1|TRBV27
CASSSYDRGPNQPQHF
TGTGCCAGCAGTTCCTATGACAGGGGGCCCAATCAGCCCCAGCATTTT
>TRBJ2-5|13|.|.|TRBV10-3
CAISTPGQETQYF
TGTGCCATCAGCACCCCGGGACAAGAGACCCAGTACTTC
>TRBJ2-1|14|once|TRBD1|TRBV5-1
CASSLSTGGDEQFF
TGCGCCAGCAGCTTGTCGACAGGGGGCGATGAGCAGTTCTTC
>TRBJ2-5|15|.|TRBD2|TRBV3-1
CASSQATSGQETQYF
TGTGCCAGCAGCCAAGCTACTAGCGGGCAAGAGACCCAGTACTTC
>TRBJ2-1|16|once|TRBD1|TRBV24-1
CATSGPQGLGGNEQFF
TGTGCCACCAGTGGGCCACAGGGGTTAGGGGGAAATGAGCAGTTCTTC
>TRBJ2-7|14|.|TRBD1|TRBV30
CAWSRQGSSYEQYF
TGTGCCTGGAGCAGACAGGGATCTTCCTACGAGCAGTACTTC
>TRBJ2-5|16|.|.|TRBV12-5
CASGLSLADPRETQYF
TGTGCTAGTGGTTTAAGTTTGGCAGACCCCCGGGAGACCCAGTACTTC
>TRBJ1-3|16|few|.|TRBV3-1
CASSPRVHGVGNTIYF
TGTGCCAGCAGCCCCCGAGTCCACGGGGTTGGAAACACCATATATTTT
>TRBJ1-2|14|few|.|TRBV7-2
CASSLGRDNYGYTF
TGTGCCAGCAGCTTAGGGCGCGATAACTATGGCTACACCTTC
>TRBJ2-5|15|.|.|TRBV5-1
CASSLAPGPGETQYF
TGCGCCAGCAGCTTGGCCCCGGGGCCAGGAGAGACCCAGTACTTC
>TRBJ2-1|15|few|.|TRBV3-1
CASSQESGTYNEQFF
TGTGCCAGCAGCCAAGAAAGTGGGACCTACAATGAGCAGTTCTTC
>TRBJ2-1|13|.|.|TRBV12-5
CASGFTGNNEQFF
TGTGCTAGTGGTTTCACAGGCAACAATGAGCAGTTCTTC
>TRBJ1-2|16|few|.|TRBV7-9
CASSFLPTGYGYGYTF
TGTGCCAGCAGCTTTCTCCCAACAGGGTACGGCTATGGCTACACCTTC
>TRBJ2-1|14|.|.|TRBV5-1
CASSLGAIGNEQFF
TGCGCCAGCAGCTTGGGTGCTATCGGGAATGAGCAGTTCTTC
>TRBJ2-1|15|.|TRBD1|TRBV29-1
CSVTPQGFFFDEQFF
TGCAGCGTTACCCCACAGGGGTTCTTTTTCGATGAGCAGTTCTTC
>TRBJ2-1|15|.|.|TRBV7-6
CASSLALGQYNEQFF
TGTGCCAGCAGCTTAGCGCTGGGGCAGTACAATGAGCAGTTCTTC
>TRBJ2-5|14|.|.|TRBV5-4
CASSLESSAETQYF
TGTGCCAGCAGCTTGGAGAGTAGTGCAGAGACCCAGTACTTC
>TRBJ1-4|14|few|TRBD1|TRBV12-5
CASAPGQGGEKLFF
TGTGCTAGTGCCCCGGGACAGGGGGGTGAAAAACTGTTTTTT
>TRBJ2-7|12|.|.|TRBV30
CAWSVRGDEQYF
TGTGCCTGGAGCGTCAGGGGGGACGAGCAGTACTTC
>TRBJ1-1|12|.|.|TRBV6-6
CASSSNTGQAFF
TGTGCCAGCAGCTCCAATACGGGGCAAGCTTTCTTT
>TRBJ2-1|12|few|.|TRBV27
CAGRASYNEQFF
TGTGCCGGTCGGGCCTCCTACAATGAGCAGTTCTTC
>TRBJ2-7|16|.|.|TRBV28
CASSPRLGQEAYEQYF
TGTGCCAGCAGTCCCCGATTAGGGCAGGAGGCTTACGAGCAGTACTTC
>TRBJ1-5|16|.|.|TRBV28
CASSLSGGPDNQPQHF
TGTGCCAGCAGTTTATCGGGGGGCCCGGACAATCAGCCCCAGCATTTT
>TRBJ2-7|14|few|TRBD2|TRBV12-3/TRBV12-4
CASSFTTSGGPQYF
TGTGCCAGCAGTTTCACGACTAGCGGGGGGCCTCAGTACTTC
>TRBJ2-5|12|few|.|TRBV12-3/TRBV12-4
CACSGYQETQYF
TGTGCCTGCAGTGGGTACCAAGAGACCCAGTACTTC
>TRBJ2-7|17|few|TRBD1|TRBV12-3/TRBV12-4
CASSFPPGTGGLYEQYF
TGTGCCAGCAGTTTTCCTCCCGGGACAGGGGGCCTCTACGAGCAGTACTTC
>TRBJ2-3|16|few|.|TRBV6-2/TRBV6-3
CASSYESGGRTDTQYF
TGTGCCAGCAGTTACGAGTCTGGGGGGCGGACAGATACGCAGTATTTT
>TRBJ2-1|16|.|.|TRBV7-6
CASSLRGTNSYNEQFF
TGTGCCAGCAGCTTAAGGGGGACGAACTCCTACAATGAGCAGTTCTTC
>TRBJ2-1|19|.|TRBD2|TRBV4-1
CASSQVIPRGRASGNEQFF
TGCGCCAGCAGCCAAGTGATCCCCCGAGGAAGGGCTAGCGGGAATGAGCAGTTCTTC
>TRBJ2-5|15|.|.|TRBV3-1
CASSQELGRGGAQYF
TGTGCCAGCAGCCAAGAATTAGGGCGCGGTGGGGCCCAGTACTTC
>TRBJ2-7|16|.|.|TRBV4-1
CASSQGRQGNSHEQYF
TGCGCCAGCAGCCAAGGAAGGCAGGGTAATTCCCACGAGCAGTACTTC
>TRBJ2-1|13|.|.|TRBV28
CASSWVKGTEQFF
TGTGCCAGCAGTTGGGTAAAGGGGACAGAGCAGTTCTTC
>TRBJ2-4|12|few|.|TRBV21-1
CASSKGENIQYF
TGTGCCAGCAGCAAAGGGGAAAACATTCAGTACTTC